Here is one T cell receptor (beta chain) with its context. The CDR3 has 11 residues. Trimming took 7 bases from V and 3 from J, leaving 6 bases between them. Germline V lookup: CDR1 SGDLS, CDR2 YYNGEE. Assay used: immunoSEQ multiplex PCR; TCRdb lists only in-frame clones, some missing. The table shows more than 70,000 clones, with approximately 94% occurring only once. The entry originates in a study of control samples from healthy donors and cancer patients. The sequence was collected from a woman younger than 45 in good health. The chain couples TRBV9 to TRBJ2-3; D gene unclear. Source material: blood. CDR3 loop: CASSITDTQYF. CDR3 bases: TGTGCCAGCTCCATTACAGATACGCAGTATTTT.